This entry lists 14 T cell receptor beta chains sequenced from one sample in a study of post-analysis software for immune sequencing data. These TCRs' antigens remain unknown. Libraries were made from TCR beta cDNA, and they carried unique molecular identifiers. TCRdb redid the calling of the PCR reads with MiXCR, one entry per CDR3 protein. The repertoire holds roughly 540,000 distinct CDR3 sequences, with around 34% as singletons. General study results and limits: In patients, TRBV5-6, TRBV5-1 and TRBV20-1 belonged to four or five TRBV segments found more frequently than in controls.

Sequenced sample: blood. The receptors stem from a girl under 18 with multiple sclerosis.

The gene calls are TRBV7-2 and TRBJ2-1, with D unresolved. Judging by the DNA end, TRBJ2-7 fits better; the J call may be wrong. The germline CDR1 and CDR2 sequences are SGHTA and FQGNSA. The CDR3 is 14 residues long. CDR3 amino acids: CASSLVPSYNEQYF. The DNA for the CDR3 is TGTGCCAGCAGCTTAGTCCCCTCCTACAATGAGCAGTACTTC.

This clonotype was counted a few times. The rearrangement links TRBV18 to TRBJ2-5; no reliable D call. The CDR3 contains 13 residues. Germline V CDR1 and CDR2: KGHSH, LQKENI. Trimming left V 3 bases short and J 5 bases short, with 10 bases between. The chain's CDR3 is CASSPVSWETQYF. The DNA for the CDR3 is TGTGCCAGCTCACCCGTCTCGTGGGAGACCCAGTACTTC.

The chain combines TRBV5-4 with TRBJ2-1; 7 bases are a match to TRBD1. V was clipped by 4 bases and J by 13 bases; unmatched bases: 11. Germline V lookup: CDR1 SGHNT, CDR2 YYREEE (reference sequence). CDR3 size: 13 residues. In DNA, the CDR3 is TGTGCCAGCAGCCGGGACAGCGAAGAGACCCAGTTCTTC. Amino acid sequence: CASSRDSEETQFF.

This clonotype came up once. The genes are TRBV5-1 and TRBJ1-5; D not resolved. V was trimmed by 0 bases and J by 8 bases, leaving 9 bases between them. The CDR3 length is 13 residues. Germline values: CDR1 SGHRS, CDR2 YFSETQ. The CDR3: CASSLATVKPQHF. The CDR3 DNA follows: TGCGCCAGCAGCTTGGCCACGGTAAAGCCCCAGCATTTT.

The V and J genes are TRBV27 and TRBJ1-5; 7 nucleotides align to TRBD1. CDR1 is MNHEY and CDR2 is SMNVEV in the germline V gene (reference sequence). J lost 6 bases, V lost 5 bases, and 7 bases had no gene match. The CDR3 runs to 14 residues. The CDR3 bases are TGTGCCAGCAGTCCCACGACAGGGACTCAGCCCCAGCATTTT. Translation: CASSPTTGTQPQHF.

The chain uses TRBV10-3 and TRBJ1-5; D gene ambiguous. The CDR3 is 13 amino acids. CDR1 is ENHRY and CDR2 is SYGVKD in the germline V gene. The V and J ends lost 9 bases and 1 base respectively, with 10 bases between them. The CDR3 here is CAIAPVSNQPQHF. The CDR3 DNA is TGTGCCATTGCTCCGGTGAGCAATCAGCCCCAGCATTTT.

The rearrangement joins TRBV9 to TRBJ2-4; weak D call: TRBD2 (6 bases). Germline V gene data show CDR1 as SGDLS and CDR2 as YYNGEE. V dropped 0 bases and J dropped 9 bases, with 13 bases sitting between them. The CDR3 consists of 14 residues. CDR3: CASSVDPIGGIQYF. Written as DNA, the CDR3 is TGTGCCAGCAGCGTAGACCCGATCGGGGGCATTCAGTACTTC.

This clonotype has a handful of counts. The V gene is TRBV6-5, the J gene TRBJ2-6, with D hard to call. The CDR3 totals 12 residues. V was shortened by 6 bases and J by 7 bases, with 7 bases between the two germline ends. Germline CDR1 reads MNHEY; CDR2 reads SVGAGI. CDR3 bases: TGTGCCAGCAGAAATCGAGCCAACGTCCTGACTTTC. It encodes CASRNRANVLTF.

This clonotype was detected a few times. This chain uses TRBV9 with TRBJ2-3; unclear D gene. The germline V gene has CDR1 SGDLS and CDR2 YYNGEE. Trimming left V 0 bases short and J 2 bases short, with 4 bases between. The CDR3 consists of 13 residues. The CDR3 is CASSVGFTDTQYF. Written as DNA, the CDR3 is TGTGCCAGCAGCGTAGGTTTCACAGATACGCAGTATTTT.

This chain connects TRBV5-1 to TRBJ1-1; 10 bases line up with TRBD1. The germline V gene has CDR1 SGHRS and CDR2 YFSETQ. This CDR3 region has 16 residues. V gave up 0 bases and J gave up 3 bases; unmatched junction bases: 5. This CDR3 is CASSLGQGAVHTEAFF. CDR3 bases: TGCGCCAGCAGCTTGGGACAGGGGGCAGTTCACACTGAAGCTTTCTTT.

The CDR3 DNA reads as TGTGCCAGCAGCTTATTCCCTACCCGGGGAGAGACCCAGTACTTC. It encodes CASSLFPTRGETQYF. The chain has TRBV7-2 and TRBJ2-5; weak D call: TRBD2 (5 bases). CDR1 is SGHTA, CDR2 FQGNSA, per germline. V was pared by 2 bases and J by 4 bases, with 14 bases between. This CDR3 region has 15 residues.

The chain carries TRBV11-2 and TRBJ2-7, with 7 bases aligning to TRBD1. The junction had 10 bases not matched to a gene; V was cut back by 2 bases and J by 9 bases. Germline loops: CDR1 SGHAT, CDR2 FQNNGV. The CDR3 contains 14 residues. The CDR3 sequence: CASSLWAGGQAQYF. DNA of the CDR3: TGTGCCAGCAGCTTATGGGCTGGAGGACAGGCGCAGTACTTC.

The chain uses TRBV6-1 and TRBJ1-5; 8 nucleotides line up with TRBD1. Unmatched junction bases numbered 2, after V lost 4 bases and J lost 0 bases. Germline loops: CDR1 MNHNS, CDR2 SASEGT. CDR3 length equals 15 residues. This chain's CDR3 is CASSGQGFSNQPQHF. The CDR3 DNA reads as TGTGCCAGCAGTGGACAGGGGTTTAGCAATCAGCCCCAGCATTTT.

The V and J genes are TRBV11-1 and TRBJ1-1, with 11 nucleotides matching TRBD1. The CDR3 is 13 amino acids. Trimming took 8 bases from V and 3 from J; bases not matched to a gene: 2. The germline gives CDR1 SGHAT, CDR2 FQDESV (reference sequence). The CDR3 DNA reads as TGTGCCAGCCGGGACAGGGGGGACACTGAAGCTTTCTTT. This gives the protein CASRDRGDTEAFF.